These 28 T cell receptor beta chains share one sample of origin, sequenced in a study of T cells in Graves' hyperthyroidism and ophthalmopathy. Amplification of TCR beta CDR3 regions used RNA as the template. HTBI primers were employed in a first-round RT-PCR of the TCR CDR3. TCRdb fed the multiplex PCR reads into MiXCR, producing one record per CDR3 protein. The sample holds more than 550,000 distinct CDR3 sequences, roughly 17% seen once. The sample was blood. The receptor source for this set is a man over 45 with Graves' hyperthyroidism.

This clonotype was seen more than once but under ten times. The V call is TRBV7-9, the J call TRBJ2-1; TRBD2 matches 8 bases. V lost 0 bases and J lost 4; bases outside the gene matches: 5. In germline, CDR1 is SEHNR, CDR2 FQNEAQ (reference sequence). CDR3 length equals 16 residues. The DNA of the CDR3 is TGTGCCAGCAGCTTAGCGATGGAGCGGGGGTACAATGAGCAGTTCTTC. As protein: CASSLAMERGYNEQFF.

In its sample, this clonotype was seen many times. This chain joins TRBV6-2 or TRBV6-3 and TRBJ2-1; 7 bases line up with TRBD2. Germline CDR1 reads MNHEY; CDR2 reads SVGEGT. After removal of 0 bases from V and 6 bases from J, the junction contained 11 bases not matched to a gene. The CDR3 covers 17 residues. The CDR3 loop is CASSYSVRSGMSNEQFF. CDR3 sequence (DNA): TGTGCCAGCAGTTACTCCGTTAGGAGCGGGATGAGCAATGAGCAGTTCTTC.

For this clonotype: One base away lies a much larger clone, so this may be a sequencing read error. J is TRBJ2-2 and V is TRBV28, with D possibly matching TRBD2 (5 bases). Germline CDR1 reads MDHEN; CDR2 reads SYDVKM. The CDR3 is 14 amino acids. CDR3 sequence: CAGRPSGSTGELFF. The CDR3 DNA follows: TGTGCCGGCAGACCCTCGGGGAGCACCGGGGAGCTGTTTTTT.

Ten or more counts support this clonotype. The J gene is TRBJ2-3, the V gene TRBV30, with TRBD1 matching 9 bases. There are 14 residues in the CDR3. V lost 4 bases to trimming and J lost 4 bases; unmatched junction nucleotides: 6. Germline values: CDR1 GTSNPN, CDR2 SVGIG (reference sequence). The CDR3 protein is CAWNYRGRSDTQYF. CDR3 DNA: TGTGCCTGGAATTACAGGGGGCGATCAGATACGCAGTATTTT.

The genes are TRBV7-6 and TRBJ2-3; D is unresolved. V lost 6 bases to trimming and J lost 5 bases, with 15 bases between them. Germline loops: CDR1 SGHVS, CDR2 FNYEAQ. The CDR3 covers 14 residues. This chain's CDR3 is CASSIGRVGDTQYF. The CDR3 nucleotides read TGTGCCAGCAGTATCGGAAGGGTTGGAGATACGCAGTATTTT.

This clonotype has just a few counts. The junction does not match germline at one end; this may be a read error. The chain has TRBV14 and TRBJ2-2, with TRBD2 identical over 9 bases. The length of the CDR3 is 16 residues. Germline CDR1 SGHDN, CDR2 FVKESK. The CDR3 DNA reads as TGTACCAGCAGCCATGCACTAGCGGGTTTTACCGGGGAGCTGTTTTTT. Its protein is CTSSHALAGFTGELFF.

This clonotype turned up a few times. The chain is built from TRBV5-6 and TRBJ2-7, with 7 bases fitting TRBD1. After removal of 4 bases from V and 2 bases from J, the junction contained 9 bases not matched to a gene. The CDR3 contains 15 residues. The germline V gene encodes CDR1 SGHDT and CDR2 YYEEEE. The CDR3 region has the DNA TGTGCCAGCAGCGTCAGACAGGGAGTCCCCTACGAGCAGTACTTC. Translation: CASSVRQGVPYEQYF. Complete variable domain (other parts from reference TRBV5-6 and TRBJ2-7): DAGVTQSPTHLIKTRGQQVTLRCSPKSGHDTVSWYQQALGQGPQFIFQYYEEEERQRGNFPDRFSGHQFPNYSSELNVNALLLGDSALYLCASSVRQGVPYEQYFGPGTRLTVT.

This clonotype was seen ten or more times. This chain connects TRBV29-1 to TRBJ2-7; TRBD1 agrees at 7 bases. The CDR3 loop spans 11 amino acids. Germline CDR1 is SQVTM and CDR2 is ANQGSEA. With 3 bases clipped from V and 6 bases from J, the junction kept 2 bases outside the gene matches. The CDR3 protein is CSVDTGVEQYF. CDR3 DNA sequence: TGCAGCGTTGATACAGGGGTCGAGCAGTACTTC.

There are many counts of this clonotype. The DNA for the CDR3 is TGTGCCAGCAGTGAAAGACTAGCGGGAGGCCGGGAGACCCAGTACTTC. Residues: CASSERLAGGRETQYF. This chain links TRBV2 with TRBJ2-5, with 13 bases matching TRBD2. The CDR3 has 16 amino acids. Losses at the gene ends were 2 bases for V and 5 bases for J; bases not matched to a gene: 5. Germline V gene lookup returns CDR1 SNHLY and CDR2 FYNNEI. Based on the CDR3 plus reference TRBV2 and TRBJ2-5, the full variable domain is EPEVTQTPSHQVTQMGQEVILRCVPISNHLYFYWYRQILGQKVEFLVSFYNNEISEKSEIFDDQFSVERPDGSNFTLKIRSTKLEDSAMYFCASSERLAGGRETQYFGPGTRLLVL.

In this sample, this clonotype turned up a few times. This chain uses TRBV9 with TRBJ2-5; D is unresolved. CDR3 size: 15 residues. V lost 4 bases to trimming and J lost 2 bases, with 15 bases between them. Germline CDR1 SGDLS, CDR2 YYNGEE. The CDR3 DNA follows: TGTGCCAGCAGCCCCCGTTTAGGAACTCAAGAGACCCAGTACTTC. Protein: CASSPRLGTQETQYF.

This clonotype was observed many times. For the CDR3, the DNA is TGTGCCAGCACCACACCTGGGCAGTATGGCTACACCTTC. Amino acids: CASTTPGQYGYTF. The chain links TRBV28 to TRBJ1-2; D ambiguous. V lost 7 bases and J 5 bases, leaving 14 bases between the germline ends. There are 13 residues in the CDR3. Germline values: CDR1 MDHEN, CDR2 SYDVKM.

The chain is built from TRBV29-1 and TRBJ1-1, with a possible D match to TRBD1 (5 bases). Germline-derived CDR1 and CDR2 are SQVTM and ANQGSEA. The CDR3 has 13 residues. The V and J ends lost 2 bases and 5 bases respectively, with 12 bases between them. The CDR3 sequence: CSVERQGRTEAFF. CDR3 DNA: TGCAGCGTTGAAAGGCAGGGTAGGACTGAAGCTTTCTTT. Full variable domain (remainder filled in from reference TRBV29-1 and TRBJ1-1): SAVISQKPSRDICQRGTSLTIQCQVDSQVTMMFWYRQQPGQSLTLIATANQGSEATYESGFVIDKFPISRPNLTFSTLTVSNMSPEDSSIYLCSVERQGRTEAFFGQGTRLTVV.

The chain is built from TRBV9 and TRBJ1-1; D gene ambiguous. The ends were cut back, 3 bases at V and 4 bases at J, with 13 bases in the middle. From germline, CDR1 is SGDLS and CDR2 YYNGEE. The CDR3 totals 14 residues. CDR3 residues: CASSAFLGATEAFF. Written as DNA, the CDR3 is TGTGCCAGCAGCGCGTTTCTAGGCGCCACTGAAGCTTTCTTT.

The J gene is TRBJ2-1, the V gene TRBV11-3, with 7 bases lining up with TRBD2. With V trimmed by 1 base and J by 7 bases, 7 bases remained unmatched. The CDR3 spans 15 residues. Germline lookup yields CDR1 SGHNT and CDR2 YENEEA. The CDR3 DNA reads TGTGCCAGCAGCTTAGTTAGTGGGGGACTAAATGAGCAGTTCTTC. Translated, it gives CASSLVSGGLNEQFF.

The chain joins TRBV18 to TRBJ2-1, with D uncertain. Germline V gene sequence: CDR1 KGHSH, CDR2 LQKENI. The CDR3 consists of 16 residues. Trimming left V 2 bases short and J 0 bases short, with 11 bases between. Here the CDR3 reads CASSPAPPPSYNEQFF. The DNA of the CDR3 is TGTGCCAGCTCACCAGCTCCCCCCCCCTCCTACAATGAGCAGTTCTTC.

This clonotype came up many times. The rearrangement links TRBV6-6 to TRBJ2-7; 9 bases are shared with TRBD1. CDR1 MNHNY and CDR2 SVGAGI come from the germline V gene (reference sequence). With V trimmed by 2 bases and J by 3 bases, 5 bases remained unmatched. The CDR3 runs to 15 residues. The DNA for the CDR3 is TGTGCCAGCAGTTACGTGGCGGGACAGGGCTACGAGCAGTACTTC. Translated, it gives CASSYVAGQGYEQYF.

This clonotype occurred many times. The rearrangement links TRBV2 to TRBJ2-2; D ambiguous. The CDR3 has 13 residues. The germline V and J ends were trimmed by 1 base and 13 bases, with 13 bases remaining between them. The germline gives CDR1 SNHLY, CDR2 FYNNEI. CDR3 bases: TGTGCCAGCAGTGAAGGGCAGCCAGTACGGCTGTTTTTT. Protein product: CASSEGQPVRLFF.

In its sample, this clonotype was seen many times. V is TRBV9 and J is TRBJ1-6; the D gene is possibly TRBD1 (5 bases). Germline-derived CDR1 and CDR2 are SGDLS and YYNGEE. CDR3 length equals 16 residues. Trimming took 3 bases from V and 3 from J, leaving 13 bases between them. In DNA form, the CDR3 reads TGTGCCAGCAGCGCCCGGGACGGGGGCTATAATTCACCCCTCCACTTT. Protein: CASSARDGGYNSPLHF.

The chain is built from TRBV27 and TRBJ2-7, with TRBD1 identical over 9 bases. CDR3 length equals 15 residues. V lost 5 bases and J lost 5; bases outside the gene matches: 10. Germline lookup yields CDR1 MNHEY and CDR2 SMNVEV (reference sequence). Here the CDR3 reads CASSASGTGWDEQYF. CDR3 nucleotide sequence: TGTGCCAGCAGTGCTTCCGGGACAGGGTGGGACGAGCAGTACTTC.

This clonotype was seen only a few times. The chain is built from TRBV12-3 or TRBV12-4 and TRBJ1-5; D gene unclear. The CDR3 is made up of 11 amino acids. V gave up 2 bases and J gave up 15 bases, with 11 bases separating them. CDR3 bases: TGTGCCAGCAGTTTATCAGCCGAGGGGCATTTT. Its protein product is CASSLSAEGHF.

This clonotype was seen repeatedly, ten times or more. The rearrangement uses TRBV14 and TRBJ2-3, with a tentative D call TRBD2 (5 bases). The CDR3 is 16 residues long. Trimming left V 0 bases short and J 2 bases short, with 12 bases between. In germline, CDR1 is SGHDN, CDR2 FVKESK. This chain's CDR3 is CASSQDWTAFTDTQYF. The CDR3, as DNA: TGTGCCAGCAGCCAAGATTGGACTGCCTTCACAGATACGCAGTATTTT.

There are many counts of this clonotype. The V call is TRBV6-2 or TRBV6-3, the J call TRBJ2-7; D may be TRBD1 (6 bases). The germline V and J ends were trimmed by 2 bases and 2 bases, with 22 bases remaining between them. This CDR3 spans 18 amino acids. The germline CDR1 and CDR2 sequences are MNHEY and SVGEGT. The CDR3 DNA reads TGTGCCAGCAGTTACCATAATCCGAAACCGGGACATGCCTACGAGCAGTACTTC. This gives the protein CASSYHNPKPGHAYEQYF.

This clonotype has at least ten counts. The J gene is TRBJ1-2, the V gene TRBV5-1; 11 positions match TRBD1. This CDR3 has 15 amino acids. V was clipped by 4 bases and J by 5 bases; unmatched bases: 7. Looked up from germline, CDR1 is SGHRS and CDR2 is YFSETQ. The CDR3 DNA sequence: TGCGCCAGCAGCCCTGGACAGGGGGCGAATTATGGCTACACCTTC. As protein: CASSPGQGANYGYTF.

The table lists this clonotype with many counts. The chain is built from TRBV6-2 or TRBV6-3 and TRBJ2-3; no reliable D call. Per germline, CDR1 MNHEY and CDR2 SVGEGT. This CDR3 has 16 residues. The V gene lost 0 bases and the J gene lost 2 bases, with 12 bases spanning the gap. CDR3 protein: CASSYSDYRITDTQYF. CDR3 nucleotides: TGTGCCAGCAGTTACTCCGATTACAGAATCACAGATACGCAGTATTTT.

As for this clonotype: This could be a read error, since a much larger clone is one nucleotide away. The chain combines TRBV3-1 with TRBJ2-7; 9 bases align to TRBD1. The V segment lost 0 bases and the J segment 3 bases; nucleotides outside the gene matches: 9. Germline-derived CDR1 and CDR2 are LGHDT and YNNKEL (reference sequence). This CDR3 contains 17 residues. The CDR3 here is CASSQDRSHRGLYEQYF. The CDR3 region has the DNA TGTGCCAGCAGCCAAGATCGTAGTCACAGGGGGCTCTACGAGCAGTACTTC.

The CDR3 bases are TGTGCCAGCAGCCCCCCCCCGGGGAGTGAAGCTTTCTTT. It translates to CASSPPPGSEAFF. V is TRBV7-6 and J is TRBJ1-1; D not resolved. V was cut by 5 bases and J by 7 bases, with 14 bases left in between. The germline V gene encodes CDR1 SGHVS and CDR2 FNYEAQ. The CDR3 length is 13 residues.

The chain combines TRBV7-3 with TRBJ2-5; a possible D gene is TRBD2 (6 bases). V was pared by 3 bases and J by 5 bases, with 13 bases between. There are 14 residues in the CDR3. Per germline, CDR1 SGHTA and CDR2 FQGTGA. CDR3 in amino acids: CASSFAGRAETQYF. The CDR3 coding sequence is TGTGCCAGCAGCTTTGCCGGGAGAGCGGAGACCCAGTACTTC.

J is TRBJ2-1 and V is TRBV6-2 or TRBV6-3; D might be TRBD1 (5 bases). V lost 8 bases to trimming and J lost 3 bases, with 14 bases between them. Germline values: CDR1 MNHEY, CDR2 SVGEGT. This CDR3 is built from 14 residues. Here the CDR3 reads CASEEVRGYNEQFF. The CDR3 DNA reads TGTGCCAGCGAAGAGGTTAGGGGCTACAATGAGCAGTTCTTC.